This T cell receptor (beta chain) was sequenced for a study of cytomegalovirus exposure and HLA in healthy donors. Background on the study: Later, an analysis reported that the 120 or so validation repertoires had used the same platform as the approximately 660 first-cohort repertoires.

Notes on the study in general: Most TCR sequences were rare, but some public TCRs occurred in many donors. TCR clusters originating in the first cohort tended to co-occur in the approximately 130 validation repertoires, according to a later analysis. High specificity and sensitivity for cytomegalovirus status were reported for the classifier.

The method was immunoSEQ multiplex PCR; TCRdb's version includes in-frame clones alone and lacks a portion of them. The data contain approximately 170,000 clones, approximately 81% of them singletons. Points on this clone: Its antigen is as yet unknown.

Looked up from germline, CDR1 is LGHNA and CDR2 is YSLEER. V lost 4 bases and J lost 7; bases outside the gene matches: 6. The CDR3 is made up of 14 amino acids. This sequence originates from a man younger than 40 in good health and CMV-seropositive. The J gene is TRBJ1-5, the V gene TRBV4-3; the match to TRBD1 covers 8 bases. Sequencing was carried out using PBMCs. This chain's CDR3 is CASSLDRGEQPQHF. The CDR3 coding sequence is TGCGCCAGCAGCCTCGACAGGGGTGAACAGCCCCAGCATTTT.